This T cell receptor (beta chain) comes out of a study of blood T cells in healthy people across ages. Sample-barcoded 5' priming and a J-beta primer mix drove a second PCR of roughly 6 to 12 cycles. Every single cDNA molecule received a tag from a template-switch adaptor with 12 random nucleotides. TCRdb used MiXCR to reprocess the 5' RACE reads, holding one entry per CDR3 protein. The sample lists around 900,000 distinct CDR3 sequences, 29% occurring once. CDR3 length equals 18 residues. V lost 4 bases to trimming and J lost 8 bases, with 27 bases between them. CDR1 LGHNA and CDR2 YSLEER come from the germline V gene. The draw of peripheral blood yielded around 9.6 milliliters from each donor. This clonotype has ten or more counts. Its antigen is undetermined. Findings and limits, study-wide: More naive CD4+ cells and higher diversity marked long-lived donors relative to aged donors.

The sample taken for sequencing was blood. V usage is TRBV4-3 and J usage is TRBJ2-1; maybe TRBD2 (7 bases). The TCR comes from an elderly woman in good health. The CDR3 nucleotides are TGCGCCAGCAGCCGGGGACTTATTGGGAGGGGGGGCCTGGATGAGCAGTTCTTC. Its translation: CASSRGLIGRGGLDEQFF.